This is a list of T cell receptor beta chains from one sample in a study of identical twins. From the 5' RACE reads, TCRdb called clonotypes with MiXCR, one entry per CDR3 protein. The sample consists of 1.5 million to 2 million distinct CDR3 sequences, 32% of them appearing once. Sequenced sample: cord blood. Source of these receptors: a newborn girl in good health. Both conserved end residues are part of each CDR3. The D gene is left open where the match is weak. Clone size appears in some rows only: once, few, many, or a class for an expanded clone.

TRBJ1-1 . . TRBV5-5 CASSFGQSPLNTEAFF TGTGCCAGCAGCTTCGGACAGTCCCCCTTGAACACTGAAGCTTTCTTT
TRBJ1-2 . few TRBV24-1 CATSAGAAYGYTF TGTGCCACCAGTGCAGGGGCGGCATATGGCTACACCTTC
TRBJ2-7 . many TRBV6-5 CASSYSTAGQDYEQYF TGTGCCAGCAGTTACTCGACCGCGGGACAAGACTACGAGCAGTACTTC
TRBJ2-7 . few TRBV10-2 CASSAYRDTYEQYF TGCGCCAGCAGCGCTTACCGGGACACCTACGAGCAGTACTTC
TRBJ1-3 . . TRBV28 CASSLHQGSGNTIYF TGTGCCAGCAGCCTGCACCAGGGCTCTGGAAACACCATATATTTT
TRBJ2-7 TRBD2 many TRBV12-3/TRBV12-4 CASTLGLAGVEQYF TGTGCCAGCACCCTAGGACTAGCGGGAGTCGAGCAGTACTTC
TRBJ2-3 . many TRBV6-2/TRBV6-3 CASSFRRSTDTQYF TGTGCCAGCAGTTTTAGGCGGAGCACAGATACGCAGTATTTT
TRBJ2-3 . . TRBV2 CASSELEGRGGTDTQYF TGTGCCAGCAGTGAGTTAGAGGGTAGAGGGGGCACAGATACGCAGTATTTT
TRBJ2-5 . . TRBV3-1 CASSQWAQATRSVETQYF TGTGCCAGCAGCCAATGGGCTCAGGCTACTAGATCGGTAGAGACCCAGTACTTC
TRBJ2-5 . few TRBV15 CATSRDRPVEQYF TGTGCCACCAGCAGAGATCGGCCAGTGGAGCAGTACTTC